This section outlines one TCR beta chain sequence together with its context. What it binds is unknown. Patients with a history of autoimmune disease or on systemic immunosuppression were excluded. These data belong to a study of OX40 agonist ivuxolimab in advanced cancers. Findings and caveats of the study: Some of the lowest clonal expansion was seen in partial responders at 0.1-3.0 mg/kg.

Profiling relied on immunoSEQ multiplex PCR, and the TCRdb table lists in-frame clones only, not all of them. The data contain some 110,000 clones, approximately 90% of them seen just once; the ten biggest clones take up roughly 0.85%. The CDR3 is 12 amino acids. V lost 2 bases to trimming and J lost 2 bases, with 2 bases between them. Per the germline V gene, CDR1 is MDHEN and CDR2 is SYDVKM. This chain links TRBV28 with TRBJ2-3; unclear D gene. This sample comprised CD4+ or CD8+ T cells sorted from blood, obtained in a trial of the OX40 agonist ivuxolimab. The TCR comes from an adult with an advanced solid tumor such as melanoma, head and neck, liver or kidney cancer. The CDR3 sequence is CASSLLTDTQYF. Here the CDR3 DNA reads TGTGCCAGCAGTTTACTCACAGATACGCAGTATTTT.